The source of this T cell receptor (beta chain) is a study of OX40 agonist ivuxolimab in advanced cancers. Study details: The mean age was 60 years, ranging from about 20 to 85, with around four fifths of participants male.

The assay was immunoSEQ multiplex PCR, and TCRdb's table has in-frame clones only and misses some. The table records approximately 92,000 clones, about 80% of them present only once. Germline V gives CDR1 LNHDA, CDR2 SQIVND (reference sequence). The CDR3 contains 14 residues. Trimming removed 7 bases at V and 0 bases at J, with 13 bases between. People who had autoimmune disease history or systemic immunosuppression were excluded. This clone was recorded only once. Its specificity is unknown. Study-level points and caveats: Partly responding patients at 0.1-3.0 mg/kg showed some of the smallest clonal expansion.

The material sequenced was CD4+ or CD8+ T cells sorted from blood, taken in a trial of the OX40 agonist ivuxolimab. This TCR was recovered from an adult with an advanced solid tumor such as melanoma, head and neck, liver or kidney cancer. The chain uses TRBV19 and TRBJ2-7; no firm D call. The CDR3 is CASTVAANSYEQYF. The CDR3 region has the DNA TGTGCCAGTACGGTGGCAGCCAACTCCTACGAGCAGTACTTC.